The clone carrying this T cell receptor (beta chain) was seen only a few times. Germline V gene data show CDR1 as LGHDT and CDR2 as YNNKEL (reference sequence). V lost 0 bases to trimming and J lost 9 bases, with 15 bases between them. The CDR3 covers 14 residues. This table comes from immunoSEQ multiplex PCR, and its TCRdb copy is limited to in-frame clones, with some not included. Of 200,000 to 250,000 clones in the sample, roughly 89% were seen once. This sample stems from a study of blood T cell repertoires in COVID-19. Study-wide context: Spain, Italy and the United States supplied samples that represented acute and convalescent COVID-19.

The rearrangement uses TRBV3-1 (or the pseudogene TRBV3-2) and TRBJ2-7; D is unclear. This sequence was found in a woman in her twenties or thirties with acute COVID-19. Sequenced: PBMCs or T cells enriched from blood (not recorded which). The CDR3 spells CASSQDVGSMGQYF. The CDR3 bases are TGTGCCAGCAGCCAAGATGTGGGCTCCATGGGGCAGTACTTC.